The following is a T cell receptor (beta chain) sequence with its context. This sample stems from a study of T cell changes during pregnancy in multiple sclerosis. The protocol was immunoSEQ multiplex PCR, while the TCRdb copy is restricted to in-frame clones and leaves out a portion. The sample lists 34,000 or so clones, 75% to 95% occurring once. Germline lookup yields CDR1 MNHEY and CDR2 SMNVEV (reference sequence). This CDR3 is built from 12 residues. Between the trimmed V and J ends, which lost 3 bases and 6 bases, there was a span of 9 bases. Sequenced material: CD8+ T cells from peripheral blood mononuclear cells, taken before pregnancy. The TCR sequence derives from a female donor with multiple sclerosis, enrolled in a pregnancy study. This rearrangement joins TRBV27 to TRBJ2-7; tentative D call: TRBD1 (5 bases). CDR3 sequence: CASSLGRGEQYF. For the CDR3, the DNA is TGTGCCAGCAGTTTGGGTAGGGGCGAGCAGTACTTC.